This TCR beta chain was observed in a study of T cell repertoires in cytomegalovirus infection. TCRdb reprocessed the reads with MiXCR, giving one entry per CDR3 protein. Of approximately 320,000 distinct CDR3 sequences listed, more than 8% are singletons. This clonotype was counted only a few times. J was trimmed by 0 bases and V by 5 bases; bases with no gene match: 8. The CDR3 loop spans 17 amino acids. Germline-derived CDR1 and CDR2 are SEHNR and FQNEAQ (reference sequence). V and J are TRBV7-9 and TRBJ2-2; 8 bases are a match to TRBD2. Input material: PBMCs. The receptor was isolated from a human donor in good health (CMV status not recorded). Some clones in this sample may be carry-over from other donors' samples. The CDR3 reads CASSPSGGPPNTGELFF. In DNA form, the CDR3 reads TGTGCCAGCAGCCCGAGCGGGGGCCCTCCGAACACCGGGGAGCTGTTTTTT. Complete variable domain (other parts from reference TRBV7-9 and TRBJ2-2): DTGVSQNPRHKITKRGQNVTFRCDPISEHNRLYWYRQTLGQGPEFLTYFQNEAQLEKSRLLSDRFSAERPKGSFSTLEIQRTEQGDSAMYLCASSPSGGPPNTGELFFGEGSRLTVL.